This record looks at one T cell receptor beta chain sequence and its context. The antigen remains undetermined. PCR employed 60 Vbeta and 13 Jbeta primers. The protocol was immunoSEQ multiplex PCR, while the TCRdb copy is restricted to in-frame clones and leaves out a portion. The sample carries 150,000 to 200,000 clones, about 80% recorded once. This CDR3 is built from 14 residues. V lost 4 bases and J lost 2; bases outside the gene matches: 2. CDR1 is MGHRA, CDR2 YSYEKL, per germline. The data stem from a study of cytomegalovirus exposure and HLA in healthy donors. General study points: CMV antigen specificity was confirmed in vitro for a few CMV-associated chains.

Participants comprised healthy donors of bone marrow. The sample was PBMCs. The chain carries TRBV4-1 and TRBJ2-1; TRBD1 aligns across 7 bases. The clonotype originates from a boy aged 5 to 17 in good health and CMV-seronegative. CDR3 region: CASSPGQAYNEQFF. The CDR3 nucleotides read TGCGCCAGCAGCCCTGGACAGGCCTACAATGAGCAGTTCTTC.